The sequence of this T cell receptor beta chain was determined in a study of shared clonotypes between healthy human individuals. Produced via immunoSEQ multiplex PCR; TCRdb's table is partial and in-frame only. The table lists roughly 2 million clones, under 97% of them singletons. CDR1 and CDR2 (germline): LNHDA, SQIVND (reference sequence). This CDR3 is 16 amino acids long. The ends were cut back, 3 bases at V and 4 bases at J, with 15 bases in the middle. The receptor's source is a man between 18 and 35 years old in good health. This sequence joins TRBV19 and TRBJ2-2; D may be TRBD2 (5 bases). The sequenced sample consisted of naive CD4+ T cells sorted from blood. Subset indicated: CD45RA+ positively selected. In nucleotides, the CDR3 is TGTGCCAGTAGTATGGGTCCTGCGGGTCGCACCGGGGAGCTGTTTTTT. Protein sequence: CASSMGPAGRTGELFF.